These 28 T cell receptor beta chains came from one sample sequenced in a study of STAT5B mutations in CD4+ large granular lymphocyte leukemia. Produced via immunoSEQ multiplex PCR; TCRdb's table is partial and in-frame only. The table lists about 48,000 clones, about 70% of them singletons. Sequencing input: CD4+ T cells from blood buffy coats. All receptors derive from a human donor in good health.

This chain's CDR3 is CASLAGTGTREQYF. Written as DNA, the CDR3 is TGTGCCAGCCTTGCCGGGACAGGGACGAGGGAGCAGTACTTC. The chain joins TRBV28 to TRBJ2-7, with TRBD1 identical over 9 bases. V was pared by 8 bases and J by 7 bases, with 12 bases of the junction left unmatched. The CDR3 runs 14 residues. Per germline, CDR1 MDHEN and CDR2 SYDVKM.

The CDR3 DNA reads TGTGCCATCAGCTCTGACAGCCCCTATGGCTACACCTTC. Its translation is CAISSDSPYGYTF. V usage is TRBV10-3 and J usage is TRBJ1-2; possibly TRBD1 for D (5 bases). This CDR3 comprises 13 residues. V lost 6 bases and J lost 4, with 12 bases in between. Germline CDR1 is ENHRY and CDR2 is SYGVKD.

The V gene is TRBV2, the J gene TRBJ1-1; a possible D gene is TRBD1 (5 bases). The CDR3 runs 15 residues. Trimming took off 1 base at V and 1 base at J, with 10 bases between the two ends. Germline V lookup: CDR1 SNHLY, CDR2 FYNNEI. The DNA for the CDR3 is TGTGCCAGCAGTGAAGGTATAGGGGCGAACACTGAAGCTTTCTTT. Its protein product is CASSEGIGANTEAFF.

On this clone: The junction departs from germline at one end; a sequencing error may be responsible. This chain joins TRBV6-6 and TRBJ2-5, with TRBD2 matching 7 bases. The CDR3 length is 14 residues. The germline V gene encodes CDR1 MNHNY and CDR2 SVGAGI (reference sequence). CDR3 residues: CASSRTSAQGTQYF. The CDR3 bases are TGTGCCAGCAGTAGAACTAGCGCCCAAGGGACCCAGTACTTC.

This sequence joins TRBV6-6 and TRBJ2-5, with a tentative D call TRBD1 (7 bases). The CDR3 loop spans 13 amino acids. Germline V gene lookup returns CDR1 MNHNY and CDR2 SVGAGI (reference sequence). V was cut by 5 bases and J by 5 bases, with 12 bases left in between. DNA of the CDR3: TGTGCCAGCAGTAGCAGGGGGGAGGAGACCCAGTACTTC. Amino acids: CASSSRGEETQYF.

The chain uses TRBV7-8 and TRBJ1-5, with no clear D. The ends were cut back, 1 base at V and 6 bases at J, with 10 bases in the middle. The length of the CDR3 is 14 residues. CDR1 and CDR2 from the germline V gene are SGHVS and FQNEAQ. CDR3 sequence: CASSLGGAIQPQHF. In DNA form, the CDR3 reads TGTGCCAGCAGCTTAGGGGGAGCGATTCAGCCCCAGCATTTT.

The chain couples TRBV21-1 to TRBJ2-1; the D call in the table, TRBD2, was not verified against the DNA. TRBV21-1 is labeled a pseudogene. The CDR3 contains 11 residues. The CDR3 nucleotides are TGTGCCAGGAGGGGGGGGAATGAGCAGTTCTTC. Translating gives CARRGGNEQFF.

The CDR3 loop is CSVEESGEKLFF. In DNA form, the CDR3 reads TGCAGCGTTGAAGAATCCGGTGAAAAACTGTTTTTT. The chain recombines TRBV29-1 with TRBJ1-4; D remains ambiguous. Germline loops: CDR1 SQVTM, CDR2 ANQGSEA. This CDR3 is built from 12 residues. Trimming took off 0 bases at V and 7 bases at J, with 6 bases between the two ends.

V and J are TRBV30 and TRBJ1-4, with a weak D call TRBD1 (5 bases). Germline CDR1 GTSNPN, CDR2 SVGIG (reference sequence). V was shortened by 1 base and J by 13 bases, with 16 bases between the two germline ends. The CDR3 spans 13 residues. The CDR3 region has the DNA TGTGCCTGGAGTGGCGGGGACCGGCTAAGACTGTTTTTT. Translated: CAWSGGDRLRLFF.

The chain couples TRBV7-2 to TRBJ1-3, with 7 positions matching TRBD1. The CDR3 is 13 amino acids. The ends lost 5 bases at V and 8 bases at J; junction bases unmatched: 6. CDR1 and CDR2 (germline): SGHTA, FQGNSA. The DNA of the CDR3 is TGTGCCAGCAGCCATAGCAGGGGGGACACCATATATTTT. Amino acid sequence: CASSHSRGDTIYF.

In DNA, the CDR3 is TGTGCCAGCAGCTCTAGCACGGAGAACACTGAAGCTTTCTTT. As protein: CASSSSTENTEAFF. The rearrangement joins TRBV7-6 to TRBJ1-1; D is unclear. Germline lookup yields CDR1 SGHVS and CDR2 FNYEAQ. V lost 4 bases to trimming and J lost 1 base, with 10 bases between them. The CDR3 contains 14 residues.

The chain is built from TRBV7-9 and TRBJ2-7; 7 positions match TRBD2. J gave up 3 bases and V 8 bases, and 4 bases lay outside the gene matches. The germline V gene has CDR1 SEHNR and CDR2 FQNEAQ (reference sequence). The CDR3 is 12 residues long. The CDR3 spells CASQAGDYEQYF. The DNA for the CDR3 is TGTGCCAGCCAGGCGGGGGACTACGAGCAGTACTTC.

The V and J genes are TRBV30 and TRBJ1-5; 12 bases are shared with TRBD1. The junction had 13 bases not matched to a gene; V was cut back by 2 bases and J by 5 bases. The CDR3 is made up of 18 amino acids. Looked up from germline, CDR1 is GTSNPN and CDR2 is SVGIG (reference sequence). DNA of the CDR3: TGTGCCTGGAGTCCCGGGACAGGGGGCGACTGGGAGGATCAGCCCCAGCATTTT. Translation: CAWSPGTGGDWEDQPQHF.

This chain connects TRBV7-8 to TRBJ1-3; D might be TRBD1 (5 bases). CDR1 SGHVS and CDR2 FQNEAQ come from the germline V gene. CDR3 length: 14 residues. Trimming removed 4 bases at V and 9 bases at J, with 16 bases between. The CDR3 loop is CASSSGGGGTTIYF. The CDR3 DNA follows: TGTGCCAGCAGCTCCGGTGGGGGGGGTACCACCATATATTTT.

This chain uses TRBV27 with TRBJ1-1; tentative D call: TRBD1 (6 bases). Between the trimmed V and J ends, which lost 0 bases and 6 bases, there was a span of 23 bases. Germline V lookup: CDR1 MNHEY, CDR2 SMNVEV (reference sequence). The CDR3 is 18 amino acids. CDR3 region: CASSLSYHKGDMIPEAFF. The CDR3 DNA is TGTGCCAGCAGTTTATCGTACCACAAAGGGGACATGATCCCTGAAGCTTTCTTT.

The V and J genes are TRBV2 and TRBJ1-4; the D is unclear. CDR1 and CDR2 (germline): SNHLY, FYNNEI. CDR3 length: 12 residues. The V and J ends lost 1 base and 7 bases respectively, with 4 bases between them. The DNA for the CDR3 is TGTGCCAGCAGTGAAGGTGGTGAAAAACTGTTTTTT. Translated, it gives CASSEGGEKLFF.

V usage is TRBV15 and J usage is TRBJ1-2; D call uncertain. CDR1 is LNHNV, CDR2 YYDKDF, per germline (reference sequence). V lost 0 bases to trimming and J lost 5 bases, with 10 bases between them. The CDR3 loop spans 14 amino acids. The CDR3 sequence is CATSRDRSPYGYTF. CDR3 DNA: TGTGCCACCAGCAGAGATCGGTCTCCATATGGCTACACCTTC. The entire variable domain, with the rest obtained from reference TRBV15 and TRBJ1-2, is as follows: DAMVIQNPRYQVTQFGKPVTLSCSQTLNHNVMYWYQQKSSQAPKLLFHYYDKDFNNEADTPDNFQSRRPNTSFCFLDIRSPGLGDTAMYLCATSRDRSPYGYTFGSGTRLTVV.

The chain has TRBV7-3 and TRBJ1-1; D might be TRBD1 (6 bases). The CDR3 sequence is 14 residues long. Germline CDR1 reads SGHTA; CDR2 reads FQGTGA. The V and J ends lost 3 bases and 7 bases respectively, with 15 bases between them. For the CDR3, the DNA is TGTGCCAGCAGCTTTACAGGGAATGTTGGTGAAGCTTTCTTT. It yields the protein CASSFTGNVGEAFF.

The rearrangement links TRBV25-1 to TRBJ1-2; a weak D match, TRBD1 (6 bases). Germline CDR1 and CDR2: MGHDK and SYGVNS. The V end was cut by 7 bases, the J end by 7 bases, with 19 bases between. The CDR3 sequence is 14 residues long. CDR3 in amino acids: CASKPGAGEGGYTF. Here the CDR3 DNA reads TGTGCCAGCAAACCAGGGGCAGGGGAAGGTGGCTACACCTTC.

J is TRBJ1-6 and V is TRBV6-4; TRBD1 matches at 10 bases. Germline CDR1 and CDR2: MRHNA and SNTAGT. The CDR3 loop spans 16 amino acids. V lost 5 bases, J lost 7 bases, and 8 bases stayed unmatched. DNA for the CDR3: TGTGCCAGCAGTCCCTCCGGGACAGGGGTGAATTCACCCCTCCACTTT. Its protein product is CASSPSGTGVNSPLHF.

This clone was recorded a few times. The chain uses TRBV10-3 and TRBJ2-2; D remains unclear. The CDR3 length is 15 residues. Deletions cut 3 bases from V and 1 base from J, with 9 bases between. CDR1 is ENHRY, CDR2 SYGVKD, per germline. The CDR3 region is CAISDQAMNTGELFF. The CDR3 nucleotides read TGTGCCATCAGTGACCAGGCGATGAACACCGGGGAGCTGTTTTTT.

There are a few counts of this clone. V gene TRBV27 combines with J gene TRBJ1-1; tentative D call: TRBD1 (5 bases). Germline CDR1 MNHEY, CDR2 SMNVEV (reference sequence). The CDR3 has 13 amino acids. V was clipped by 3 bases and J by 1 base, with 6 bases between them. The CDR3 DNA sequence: TGTGCCAGCAGTTTGCAGGGGAACACTGAAGCTTTCTTT. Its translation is CASSLQGNTEAFF.

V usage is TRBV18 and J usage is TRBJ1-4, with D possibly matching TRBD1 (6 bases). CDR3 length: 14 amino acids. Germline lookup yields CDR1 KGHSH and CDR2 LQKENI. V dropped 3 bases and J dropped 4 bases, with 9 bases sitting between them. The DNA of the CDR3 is TGTGCCAGCTCACCGGACAGTGTTAATGAAAAACTGTTTTTT. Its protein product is CASSPDSVNEKLFF.

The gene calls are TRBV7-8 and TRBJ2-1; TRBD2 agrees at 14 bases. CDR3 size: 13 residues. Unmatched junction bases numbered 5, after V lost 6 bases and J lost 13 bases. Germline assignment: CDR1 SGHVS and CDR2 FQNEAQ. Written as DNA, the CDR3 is TGTGCCAGCAGTGGACTAGCGGGGGGAGACCAGTTCTTC. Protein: CASSGLAGGDQFF.

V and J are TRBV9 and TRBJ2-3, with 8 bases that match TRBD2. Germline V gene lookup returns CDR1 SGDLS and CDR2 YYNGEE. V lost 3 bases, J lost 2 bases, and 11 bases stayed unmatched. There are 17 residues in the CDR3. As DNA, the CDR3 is TGTGCCAGCAGCGGAAGGGCCCACGGGGGGGCCACAGATACGCAGTATTTT. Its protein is CASSGRAHGGATDTQYF.

CDR3 in DNA: TGTGCCAGCAGCTTAGATCGCGGGGGGGCCGGTTACGAGCAGTACTTC. Translated, it gives CASSLDRGGAGYEQYF. The chain recombines TRBV11-2 with TRBJ2-7, with TRBD2 matching over 9 bases. The CDR3 has 16 residues. V was pared by 0 bases and J by 4 bases, with 7 bases of the junction left unmatched. CDR1 is SGHAT, CDR2 FQNNGV, per germline.

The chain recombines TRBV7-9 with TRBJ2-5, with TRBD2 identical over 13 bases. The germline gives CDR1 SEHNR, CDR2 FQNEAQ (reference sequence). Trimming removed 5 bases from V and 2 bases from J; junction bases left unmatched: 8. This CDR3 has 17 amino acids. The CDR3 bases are TGTGCCAGCAGCCCAGGACTAGCGGGGGCCATACAAGAGACCCAGTACTTC. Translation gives CASSPGLAGAIQETQYF. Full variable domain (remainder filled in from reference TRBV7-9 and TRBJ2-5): DTGVSQNPRHKITKRGQNVTFRCDPISEHNRLYWYRQTLGQGPEFLTYFQNEAQLEKSRLLSDRFSAERPKGSFSTLEIQRTEQGDSAMYLCASSPGLAGAIQETQYFGPGTRLLVL.

CDR3 DNA sequence: TGTGCCAGCAGTTCGACGACAGGGGGCTTGGACACCATATATTTT. Translating gives CASSSTTGGLDTIYF. The rearrangement joins TRBV6-5 to TRBJ1-3, with 10 bases fitting TRBD1. The CDR3 consists of 15 residues. Germline-derived CDR1 and CDR2 are MNHEY and SVGAGI. Trimming at V came to 4 bases and at J to 8 bases, leaving 8 bases not matched to a gene.